These T cell receptor beta chains were read from a single sample in a study of cytomegalovirus exposure and HLA in healthy donors. TCRdb's table, derived via immunoSEQ multiplex PCR, lists solely in-frame clones and lacks some. The table records a few hundred thousand clones, 75% to 85% of them present only once. Sequencing was carried out using PBMCs. These receptor sequences come from a girl aged 2-10 years in good health and CMV-seronegative. The CDR3 runs from the conserved cysteine through the conserved F or W. Each record gives: D gene, J gene, V gene, clone size, CDR3 protein, CDR3 DNA. D genes are given only for firm matches. A clone size is listed for some rows: how often the clone was seen (once, few, many), or a class if it is expanded.

-,TRBJ2-3,TRBV29-1,-,CSVEVGIQAGDTQYF,TGCAGCGTTGAAGTAGGCATACAGGCCGGGGATACGCAGTATTTT
-,TRBJ2-2,TRBV30,-,CAWSWRVTGELFF,TGTGCCTGGAGTTGGAGGGTCACCGGGGAGCTGTTTTTT
TRBD1,TRBJ1-5,TRBV2,once,CASRKETGVGNQPQHF,TGTGCCAGCAGAAAAGAGACAGGGGTTGGCAATCAGCCCCAGCATTTT
-,TRBJ2-2,TRBV7-9,-,CASTLLVTGDTGELFF,TGTGCCAGCACCCTCTTGGTTACAGGCGACACCGGGGAGCTGTTTTTT
-,TRBJ2-7,TRBV18,-,CASSPEQGLTYEQYF,TGTGCCAGCTCACCCGAACAGGGTTTAACCTACGAGCAGTACTTC
TRBD1,TRBJ2-1,TRBV2,few,CASSGLTGNNEQFF,TGTGCCAGCAGTGGACTGACAGGGAACAATGAGCAGTTCTTC
-,TRBJ1-1,TRBV2,-,CASTERVQGRKAFF,TGTGCCAGCACTGAAAGGGTACAGGGAAGGAAGGCTTTCTTT
-,TRBJ2-7,TRBV7-9,-,CSSSLLARGAPYEQYF,TGTTCCAGCAGCTTACTTGCACGGGGGGCTCCCTACGAGCAGTACTTC
TRBD2,TRBJ2-7,TRBV7-9,few,CASSPGRAYEQYF,TGTGCCAGCAGCCCGGGGAGGGCCTACGAGCAGTACTTC
TRBD1,TRBJ1-4,TRBV30,-,CAWSATGGHNEKLFF,TGTGCCTGGAGTGCCACAGGGGGACATAATGAAAAACTGTTTTTT
TRBD1,TRBJ1-2,TRBV28,few,CASSSPGQGEDYGYTF,TGTGCCAGCAGTTCCCCCGGACAGGGCGAGGACTATGGCTACACCTTC
-,TRBJ1-5,TRBV5-8,-,CASSGDTNQPQHF,TGTGCCAGCAGCGGGGACACTAATCAGCCCCAGCATTTT
-,TRBJ2-6,TRBV6-1,-,CAIHPGFSGANVLTF,TGTGCCATCCACCCAGGGTTTTCTGGGGCCAACGTCCTGACTTTC
-,TRBJ2-7,TRBV27,-,CASSLLPSSYEQYF,TGTGCCAGCAGTTTATTACCCAGCTCCTACGAGCAGTACTTC
TRBD1,TRBJ1-2,TRBV28,few,CASSLGDRGRFLGYTF,TGTGCCAGCAGTTTAGGGGACAGGGGACGTTTTCTCGGCTACACCTTC
-,TRBJ1-5,TRBV28,-,CASSSLTPFSNQPQHF,TGTGCCAGCAGTTCGTTAACTCCGTTTAGCAATCAGCCCCAGCATTTT
-,TRBJ1-1,TRBV6-6,-,CASSYPGTLNTEAFF,TGTGCCAGCAGTTACCCAGGGACACTGAACACTGAAGCTTTCTTT
TRBD1,TRBJ2-7,TRBV6-5,once,CASKIEQGAGYEQYF,TGTGCCAGCAAGATCGAGCAGGGGGCAGGCTACGAGCAGTACTTC
-,TRBJ1-5,TRBV6-1,-,CASSHRVSNQPQHF,TGTGCCAGCAGTCACAGGGTAAGCAATCAGCCCCAGCATTTT
-,TRBJ2-5,TRBV9,once,CASSVVPSGQLAQYF,TGTGCCAGCAGCGTAGTACCCAGCGGGCAATTGGCCCAGTACTTC
TRBD2,TRBJ2-5,TRBV27,-,CASSLSLAGGPWETQYF,TGTGCCAGCAGTTTATCGCTAGCGGGAGGGCCTTGGGAGACCCAGTACTTC
-,TRBJ1-4,TRBV5-1,-,CASSFQGSGEKLFF,TGCGCCAGCAGCTTCCAGGGGTCAGGTGAAAAACTGTTTTTT
-,TRBJ2-1,TRBV5-5,once,CASSLDSSYNEQFF,TGTGCCAGCAGCCTGGATAGCTCCTACAATGAGCAGTTCTTC
-,TRBJ1-3,TRBV6-5,-,CASSPTGNTIYF,TGTGCCAGCAGTCCAACTGGAAACACCATATATTTT
TRBD2,TRBJ2-1,TRBV28,-,CASSLYRWSLAGSSYNEQFF,TGTGCCAGCAGTTTATATCGGTGGTCACTAGCGGGGAGCTCCTACAATGAGCAGTTCTTC
-,TRBJ2-4,TRBV2,-,CATLAKNIQYF,TGTGCCACCTTAGCCAAAAACATTCAGTACTTC
-,TRBJ2-5,TRBV2,few,CASSAGVGETQYF,TGTGCCAGCTCGGCAGGGGTGGGGGAGACCCAGTACTTC
TRBD1,TRBJ1-2,TRBV18,-,CASSPDRGLGYTF,TGTGCCAGCTCCCCGGATAGGGGGCTTGGCTACACCTTC
TRBD1,TRBJ2-7,TRBV7-9,-,CASSHGQAYEQYF,TGTGCCAGCAGCCACGGACAGGCCTACGAGCAGTACTTC
TRBD1,TRBJ1-5,TRBV7-6,once,CASSLEAGGANQPQHF,TGTGCCAGCAGCTTAGAAGCAGGGGGTGCCAATCAGCCCCAGCATTTT
TRBD1,TRBJ2-1,TRBV13,-,CASSPPTGADYNEQFF,TGTGCCAGCAGCCCACCGACAGGGGCGGACTACAATGAGCAGTTCTTC
-,TRBJ2-2,TRBV13,-,CASSPGTGELFF,TGTGCCAGCTCCCCGGGGACCGGGGAGCTGTTTTTT
TRBD2,TRBJ2-3,TRBV5-1,-,CASSSLAGVTDTQYF,TGCGCCAGCAGCTCACTAGCGGGGGTCACAGATACGCAGTATTTT
-,TRBJ1-1,TRBV30,-,CAVKLIPGEWFGTEAFF,TGTGCCGTAAAGCTTATACCCGGGGAGTGGTTTGGGACTGAAGCTTTCTTT
-,TRBJ2-7,TRBV5-1,-,CASSLTYSSYEQYF,TGCGCCAGCAGCTTAACCTATAGCTCCTACGAGCAGTACTTC
-,TRBJ1-6,TRBV28,-,CASNQGVLALHF,TGTGCCAGCAACCAAGGGGTTCTGGCCCTCCACTTT
-,TRBJ1-5,TRBV7-6,-,CASSLGQNQPQHF,TGTGCCAGCAGCTTGGGCCAGAATCAGCCCCAGCATTTT
-,TRBJ2-1,TRBV18,-,CASSPPSSGSGDEQFF,TGTGCCAGCTCACCACCGTCAAGCGGAAGTGGCGATGAGCAGTTCTTC
-,TRBJ2-1,TRBV11-2,-,CASSLFGREIYNEQFF,TGTGCCAGCAGCCTCTTCGGCAGGGAAATTTACAATGAGCAGTTCTTC
TRBD2,TRBJ2-7,TRBV10-3,-,CAIGTSGSYEQYF,TGTGCCATCGGGACTAGCGGCTCCTACGAGCAGTACTTC
TRBD1,TRBJ2-2,TRBV4-1,-,CASSQGQGVSPGELFF,TGCGCCAGCAGCCAAGGACAGGGGGTTAGCCCCGGGGAGCTGTTTTTT
-,TRBJ1-6,TRBV27,-,CASSLPAGNSPLHF,TGTGCCAGCAGTTTGCCCGCGGGAAATTCACCCCTCCACTTT
-,TRBJ1-2,TRBV5-1,-,CASSPGTTLSNYGYTF,TGCGCCAGCAGCCCAGGGACAACCCTCTCTAACTATGGCTACACCTTC